The source of this T cell receptor (beta chain) is a study of blood T cells in healthy people across ages. A second PCR of roughly 7 to 11 cycles used a sample-barcoded 5' primer and a J-beta primer mix. TCRdb analysed the 5' RACE reads with MiXCR anew, one entry per CDR3 protein. The sample includes about 640,000 distinct CDR3 sequences, 25% to 35% of them seen just once. This CDR3 is built from 11 residues. The germline gives CDR1 DFQATT, CDR2 SNEGSKA (reference sequence). V was pared by 5 bases and J by 4 bases, with 5 bases between. Source material: blood. V and J are TRBV20-1 and TRBJ1-4; D gene ambiguous. The source is a woman aged 80 or older in good health. In DNA form, the CDR3 reads TGCAGTGCTGACTATAATGAAAAACTGTTTTTT. This codes for CSADYNEKLFF.